Reported below is one T cell receptor beta chain. The antigen it binds to is not known. The input lacks base qualities; no much larger clone sits a single base away. The donors belonged to the validation cohort of 120 subjects, which was separate from the approximately 700-subject first cohort. This sample was included in a study of cytomegalovirus exposure and HLA in healthy donors (dated 2017 in TCRdb). Concerning the study at large: According to a later analysis, the approximately 130 validation repertoires were produced on the same platform as the roughly 600 repertoires of the first cohort. The aim of the study was to test whether cataloging public T cell receptors could identify signatures of past pathogen exposure. Along with the roughly 670-subject first cohort, a separate validation cohort of over a hundred different subjects was used. The study combined high-throughput TCR immunosequencing, statistical association of individual TCRs with disease status, and machine learning to predict cytomegalovirus infection status.

The germline V and J ends show losses of 6 bases and 4 bases respectively, and no gene match explains 4 bases of the junction. The germline V gene yields KGHSH for CDR1 and LQKENI for CDR2. The CDR3 measures 15 amino acids from cysteine to phenylalanine. Only the CDR3 portion is preserved as DNA: 45 bases, with reading frame beginning at the first base. Study-level results and caveats: The authors suggested that the approach could potentially be extended to other disease states and immunological phenotypes. The classifier was reported to diagnose cytomegalovirus status with high specificity and sensitivity in both the original cohort and the validation cohort. A few of the identified cytomegalovirus-associated TCR beta chains were confirmed in vitro to be specific for cytomegalovirus antigens. Across donors, most TCR sequences were observed very rarely, whereas some public TCRs were present in many individuals. A later analysis lacked HLA typing for the validation cohort, so it scored co-occurrence in that cohort across all 110 or so repertoires. Of the cluster scores, roughly 95% were above 0 in a later analysis, which found that TCRs clustered in the first cohort also tended to co-occur in the 90 to 150 validation repertoires. The study gave a list of roughly 150 TCR beta chains associated with cytomegalovirus.

Library prep was done by the immunoSEQ multiplex PCR assay. On the authors' methods: A statistical classification framework was built for diagnosing cytomegalovirus status from the catalog of TCR beta chain sequences. The immuneACCESS repertoire file appears here via TCRdb, limited to in-frame rearrangements. These files lack a portion of the clones; in checked studies, under half of the deficit traces to unresolved V genes, and the cause of the others is not known. V and J calls and clone size follow that table, whereas D and trimming were derived from the DNA. This sample lists about 130,000 clones; roughly nine tenths were detected once. The ten top clones hold around 3.4% of the sample.

The clonotype was recovered from a man younger than 40 in good health and CMV-seronegative. Sequencing was carried out using PBMCs. The rearranged segments are TRBV18 and TRBJ1-3; 12 bases in between match TRBD1. The DNA reads as follows: TGTGCCAGCTCGTCCGGGACAGGGGGCGGAAACACCATATATTTT. Translated, it reads CASSSGTGGGNTIYF.